This T cell receptor (beta chain) was documented in a study of T-cell reconstitution after alpha-beta-depleted transplantation in children. This clonotype came up a few times. The germline V gene encodes CDR1 SEHNR and CDR2 FQNEAQ (reference sequence). The CDR3 length is 15 residues. V was clipped by 5 bases and J by 1 base; unmatched bases: 7. Preparing the TCRbeta library involved the use of unique molecular identifiers. TCRdb reprocessed the PCR reads with MiXCR, giving one entry per CDR3 protein. The data show just under 550,000 distinct CDR3 sequences, around 19% seen once. The TCR originated in a human donor who donated a stem cell graft to a child with acute lymphoblastic leukemia. The specimen comprised PBMCs from the stem cell graft donor, sampled from the stem cell graft. This rearrangement joins TRBV7-9 to TRBJ1-1, with 7 bases aligning to TRBD1. The CDR3 DNA reads as TGTGCCAGCAGCGCATACAGGGGCTCGAACACTGAAGCTTTCTTT. As protein: CASSAYRGSNTEAFF.